This T cell receptor (beta chain) stems from a study of graft-versus-host responses after intestinal transplantation. Trimming cost V 4 bases and J 6 bases; bases outside gene matches: 5. Germline CDR1 and CDR2: SGHDN and FVKESK. The CDR3 consists of 13 residues. Measured with immunoSEQ multiplex PCR; TCRdb has only the in-frame clones, and not every one. Of around 100,000 clones in the sample, approximately 93% were seen once. Points on this clone: Its specificity is not known.

The rearrangement joins TRBV14 to TRBJ1-1; 7 nucleotides align to TRBD1. Sequencing used unstimulated CD8+ T cells sorted from spleen or lymph node cells, obtained before intestinal transplant. This TCR was recovered from a human donor who received an intestinal transplant. For the CDR3, the DNA is TGTGCCAGCAGCCTTCGTGGACAGGCTGAAGCTTTCTTT. Translation gives CASSLRGQAEAFF.